This T cell receptor (beta chain) came from a study of T cells in Graves' hyperthyroidism and ophthalmopathy. Findings and caveats of the study: A median approximately 6.8 months before onset, the model predicted ophthalmopathy.

Trimming stripped 4 bases from V and 2 bases from J, with 9 bases between. CDR3 length equals 14 residues. Fresh peripheral blood, around 9.2 ml of it, supplied the PBMCs. The CDR3 regions of TCR beta were amplified from RNA transcripts. Initially, a first-round RT-PCR of the TCR CDR3 employed the HTBI primer set. Using its own MiXCR run on the multiplex PCR reads, TCRdb lists one record per CDR3 protein. Of approximately 410,000 distinct CDR3 sequences in the sample, 14% to 15% were seen once. This clonotype has ten or more counts. Its matching antigen is unknown. This TCR was sampled from a man between 18 and 35 years old with Graves' ophthalmopathy. Sequencing was done on a sample of blood. The chain carries TRBV12-3 or TRBV12-4 and TRBJ2-1; D may match TRBD1 or TRBD2 (5 bases each). CDR3 region: CASSWDGPYNEQFF. The CDR3 DNA reads TGTGCCAGCAGTTGGGACGGCCCCTACAATGAGCAGTTCTTC.